This T cell receptor beta chain was captured by sequencing in a study of T cells in Graves' hyperthyroidism and ophthalmopathy. The study left out patients who had uncontrolled infection, other autoimmune disease, pregnancy or lactation. Researchers took RNA transcripts and amplified the TCR beta CDR3 regions from them. Carried out on the TCR CDR3, a first-round RT-PCR used the HTBI primer set. MiXCR was run by TCRdb on the multiplex PCR reads, yielding one entry per CDR3 protein. The data show around 340,000 distinct CDR3 sequences, roughly 13% seen once. This CDR3 has 13 amino acids. Germline-derived CDR1 and CDR2 are SGHAT and FQNNGV. The V and J ends lost 6 bases and 8 bases, in that order; junction bases with no gene match: 7. This clonotype was counted ten times or more.

Sequencing was done on a sample of blood. This TCR derives from a woman in her twenties or thirties with Graves' hyperthyroidism. This chain connects TRBV11-2 to TRBJ2-1, with 7 nucleotides matching TRBD2. CDR3 loop: CASRLTSTHEQFF. The CDR3 DNA reads as TGTGCCAGCAGACTGACTAGCACGCATGAGCAGTTCTTC. Full variable domain (missing parts from reference TRBV11-2 and TRBJ2-1): EAGVAQSPRYKIIEKRQSVAFWCNPISGHATLYWYQQILGQGPKLLIQFQNNGVVDDSQLPKDRFSAERLKGVDSTLKIQPAKLEDSAVYLCASRLTSTHEQFFGPGTRLTVL.